The clone carrying this TCR beta chain was detected only a few times. Each CDR3 protein is one row after TCRdb ran MiXCR on the 5' RACE reads. In the table there are about 64,000 distinct CDR3 sequences, 15% to 20% of which are singletons. This sample stems from a study of HIV-infected patients and healthy controls. This sequence originates from a human donor in good health. The material sequenced was CD4+ T cells from blood.

The CDR3 is CSVEDREQGITEAFF. Written as DNA, the CDR3 is TGCAGCGTTGAAGATCGGGAACAGGGGATAACTGAAGCTTTCTTT. This rearrangement joins TRBV29-1 to TRBJ1-1, with 7 bases lining up with TRBD1. The trim removed 0 bases at V and 5 bases at J, leaving 9 bases unmatched. This CDR3 is 15 amino acids long. Germline CDR1 and CDR2: SQVTM and ANQGSEA.